This entry lists 27 T cell receptor beta chains sequenced from one sample in a study of blood T cell repertoires in COVID-19. The protocol was immunoSEQ multiplex PCR, while the TCRdb copy is restricted to in-frame clones and leaves out a portion. The sample lists almost 500,000 clones, more than 85% seen once, with more than 7.5% in the top ten. Sequencing input: PBMCs or T cells enriched from blood (not recorded which). These receptors originate from a woman aged 60 to 75 who had recovered from COVID-19.

This clone was recorded only once. The chain carries TRBV5-1 and TRBJ2-7; D not certain. Germline values: CDR1 SGHRS, CDR2 YFSETQ. The CDR3 sequence is 14 residues long. The germline V and J ends were trimmed by 0 bases and 2 bases, with 9 bases remaining between them. The CDR3 here is CASSLVSPTYEQYF. The CDR3 region has the DNA TGCGCCAGCAGCTTGGTTTCGCCTACCTACGAGCAGTACTTC. The full variable domain, completed using reference TRBV5-1 and TRBJ2-7, is KAGVTQTPRYLIKTRGQQVTLSCSPISGHRSVSWYQQTPGQGLQFLFEYFSETQRNKGNFPGRFSGRQFSNSRSEMNVSTLELGDSALYLCASSLVSPTYEQYFGPGTRLTVT.

The chain links TRBV5-1 to TRBJ2-7; TRBD1 matches 7 bases. With V trimmed by 9 bases and J by 4 bases, 16 bases remained unmatched. The CDR3 is 15 residues long. The germline gives CDR1 SGHRS, CDR2 YFSETQ. The CDR3 loop reads CAMPREQGKSYEQYV. The CDR3 DNA follows: TGCGCCATGCCGCGAGAACAGGGGAAATCTTACGAGCAGTACGTC.

The V and J genes are TRBV24-1 and TRBJ2-5; the D gene is possibly TRBD1 (6 bases). This CDR3 has 14 residues. Germline CDR1 reads KGHDR; CDR2 reads SFDVKD. Trimming cost V 9 bases and J 2 bases, with 15 bases left between them. The CDR3 loop reads CATSPGQNQETQYF. The CDR3 bases are TGTGCCACCTCACCGGGACAAAATCAAGAGACCCAGTACTTC.

The V gene is TRBV2, the J gene TRBJ2-3, with TRBD2 matching 12 bases. Germline V gives CDR1 SNHLY, CDR2 FYNNEI. The CDR3 totals 15 residues. The V and J ends lost 5 bases and 2 bases, in that order; junction bases with no gene match: 2. Written as DNA, the CDR3 is TGTGCCAGCAGTCCTAGCGGGGGGGCCACAGATACGCAGTATTTT. This encodes CASSPSGGATDTQYF.

This chain links TRBV5-1 with TRBJ2-5; 9 nucleotides match TRBD1. The CDR3 contains 15 residues. CDR1 SGHRS and CDR2 YFSETQ come from the germline V gene. With 0 bases clipped from V and 5 bases from J, the junction kept 5 bases outside the gene matches. This CDR3 is CASSLVGQGAETQYF. The DNA of the CDR3 is TGCGCCAGCAGCTTGGTGGGACAGGGAGCGGAGACCCAGTACTTC.

The chain carries TRBV7-2 and TRBJ1-2; D ambiguous. V lost 0 bases to trimming and J lost 3 bases, with 20 bases between them. The CDR3 is 18 amino acids. Germline V CDR1 and CDR2: SGHTA, FQGNSA. The chain's CDR3 is CASSLAPRPNLGDYGYTF. The CDR3 coding sequence is TGTGCCAGCAGCTTAGCACCTAGACCCAACCTCGGCGACTATGGCTACACCTTC. The full variable domain, completed using reference TRBV7-2 and TRBJ1-2, is GAGVSQSPSNKVTEKGKDVELRCDPISGHTALYWYRQSLGQGLEFLIYFQGNSAPDKSGLPSDRFSAERTGGSVSTLTIQRTQQEDSAVYLCASSLAPRPNLGDYGYTFGSGTRLTVV.

The chain employs TRBV6-2 or TRBV6-3 and TRBJ2-1; TRBD1 might be the D (5 bases). Trimming stripped 4 bases from V and 4 bases from J, with 14 bases between. Germline CDR1 reads MNHEY; CDR2 reads SVGEGT. The CDR3 loop spans 15 amino acids. Here the CDR3 reads CASSLGALGYNEQFF. The CDR3 region has the DNA TGTGCCAGCAGTTTAGGGGCTTTAGGATACAATGAGCAGTTCTTC.

J is TRBJ2-1 and V is TRBV5-1; 7 bases line up with TRBD1. CDR1 is SGHRS and CDR2 is YFSETQ in the germline V gene. The CDR3 consists of 14 residues. Trimming at V came to 4 bases and at J to 7 bases, leaving 8 bases not matched to a gene. This CDR3 reads CASSPSGTENEQFF. CDR3 nucleotides: TGCGCCAGCAGCCCATCCGGGACAGAGAATGAGCAGTTCTTC. Full variable domain (remainder filled in from reference TRBV5-1 and TRBJ2-1): KAGVTQTPRYLIKTRGQQVTLSCSPISGHRSVSWYQQTPGQGLQFLFEYFSETQRNKGNFPGRFSGRQFSNSRSEMNVSTLELGDSALYLCASSPSGTENEQFFGPGTRLTVL.

J is TRBJ2-2 and V is TRBV19; weak D call: TRBD2 (6 bases). The V end lost 4 bases, the J end lost 5 bases, and 17 bases lay between the germline ends. The CDR3 extends over 16 amino acids. Germline V gene lookup returns CDR1 LNHDA and CDR2 SQIVND (reference sequence). The DNA of the CDR3 is TGTGCCAGTAGTAAGGGTTTACTAGCATTAACCGGGGAGCTGTTTTTT. It specifies CASSKGLLALTGELFF.

A few counts support this clone. The CDR3 DNA is TGTGCCAGCAGTTTGGAGGGGGCTCGGCACGAGCAGTACTTC. As protein: CASSLEGARHEQYF. This chain connects TRBV27 to TRBJ2-7; TRBD1 might be the D (7 bases). Looked up from germline, CDR1 is MNHEY and CDR2 is SMNVEV (reference sequence). Trimming pared 3 bases from V and 5 bases from J, leaving 14 bases between. The CDR3 runs 14 residues.

This rearrangement joins TRBV21-1 to TRBJ2-2; the table calls TRBD2, which could not be checked here. TRBV21-1 is classified as a pseudogene. The CDR3 length is 17 residues. CDR3 nucleotides: TGTGCCAGCAGCAAAGGGGATAGGGAGACGAACACCGGGGAGCTGTTTTTT. Its protein is CASSKGDRETNTGELFF.

Comments on this clone: Other DNA sequences in the same sample also yield this CDR3. The chain is built from TRBV18 and TRBJ1-2; D might be TRBD1 (6 bases). Trimming removed 1 base at V and 8 bases at J, with 11 bases between. This CDR3 has 13 amino acids. CDR1 KGHSH and CDR2 LQKENI come from the germline V gene. The CDR3 sequence is CASSPQGVRGYTF. Here the CDR3 DNA reads TGTGCCAGCTCACCACAGGGGGTGCGAGGCTACACCTTC.

The V and J genes are TRBV4-1 and TRBJ2-6; 11 nucleotides line up with TRBD1. The CDR3 runs 19 residues. The germline V gene encodes CDR1 MGHRA and CDR2 YSYEKL. V trimming: 2 bases; J trimming: 3 bases; junction bases outside the gene matches: 9. The CDR3 sequence: CASSQFSGTGGIGANVLTF. CDR3 sequence (DNA): TGCGCCAGCAGCCAATTCTCCGGGACAGGGGGTATTGGGGCCAACGTCCTGACTTTC.

This chain links TRBV7-9 with TRBJ1-5; 7 positions agree with TRBD1. Trimming removed 5 bases from V and 9 bases from J; junction bases left unmatched: 13. Per germline, CDR1 SEHNR and CDR2 FQNEAQ (reference sequence). This CDR3 comprises 15 residues. The CDR3 nucleotides are TGTGCCAGCAGCCAAACCGGGGACAGCCATGGGCCCCAGCATTTT. Its protein product is CASSQTGDSHGPQHF.

The chain carries TRBV19 and TRBJ2-7, with TRBD1 matching over 10 bases. The CDR3 has 16 amino acids. V trimming: 5 bases; J trimming: 3 bases; junction bases outside the gene matches: 10. From germline, CDR1 is LNHDA and CDR2 SQIVND (reference sequence). This CDR3 reads CASSGTRDRGNYEQYF. The DNA for the CDR3 is TGTGCCAGTAGTGGGACCCGGGACAGGGGCAACTACGAGCAGTACTTC.

The chain uses TRBV24-1 and TRBJ1-3; TRBD1 matches 8 bases. Looked up from germline, CDR1 is KGHDR and CDR2 is SFDVKD. Trimming cost V 4 bases and J 0 bases; bases outside gene matches: 7. This CDR3 is 17 amino acids long. The CDR3 nucleotides are TGTGCCACCAGTGAGCCTCCTACAGGGGGCTCTGGAAACACCATATATTTT. The encoded protein is CATSEPPTGGSGNTIYF.

The chain carries TRBV9 and TRBJ1-4; D gene ambiguous. The CDR3 totals 15 residues. Germline V gives CDR1 SGDLS, CDR2 YYNGEE. V shed 3 bases and J shed 3 bases, with 12 bases lying between them. CDR3 loop: CASSASLGANEKLFF. The CDR3 DNA is TGTGCCAGCAGCGCCTCCTTAGGAGCTAATGAAAAACTGTTTTTT.

The CDR3 DNA is TGTGCCAGCAGCCGACAAAGCAATCAGCCCCAGCATTTT. Translated: CASSRQSNQPQHF. This chain joins TRBV6-5 and TRBJ1-5; D gene ambiguous. CDR3 length: 13 amino acids. V was clipped by 6 bases and J by 1 base, with 7 bases between them. Germline CDR1 reads MNHEY; CDR2 reads SVGAGI.

This chain connects TRBV30 to TRBJ2-1, with D possibly being TRBD2 (5 bases). CDR1 and CDR2 (germline): GTSNPN, SVGIG (reference sequence). CDR3 size: 13 residues. Trimming stripped 4 bases from V and 6 bases from J, with 13 bases between. The CDR3, as DNA: TGTGCCTGGACCTGGGCGGGCGGCAATGAGCAGTTCTTC. This encodes CAWTWAGGNEQFF.

This rearrangement joins TRBV5-1 to TRBJ2-1; 9 positions agree with TRBD1. CDR3 length equals 15 residues. Trimming took 0 bases from V and 6 from J; bases not matched to a gene: 4. Germline CDR1 reads SGHRS; CDR2 reads YFSETQ. The CDR3 DNA sequence: TGCGCCAGCAGCTTGGCCGGGACAGGGCCCAATGAGCAGTTCTTC. Amino acids: CASSLAGTGPNEQFF.

The chain is built from TRBV5-6 and TRBJ1-2; weak D call: TRBD1 (5 bases). This CDR3 is 15 amino acids long. V was pared by 3 bases and J by 2 bases, with 14 bases between. CDR1 and CDR2 from the germline V gene are SGHDT and YYEEEE. The CDR3 here is CASSSQVSPNYGYTF. As DNA, the CDR3 is TGTGCCAGCAGCTCACAGGTGTCCCCAAACTATGGCTACACCTTC.

The chain carries TRBV2 and TRBJ2-7; D unresolved. This CDR3 contains 12 residues. The V gene's germline CDR1 is SNHLY and CDR2 FYNNEI. Trimming pared 6 bases from V and 4 bases from J, leaving 10 bases between. Written as DNA, the CDR3 is TGTGCCAGCAGGGAGCCCAGATACGAGCAGTACTTC. Translation gives CASREPRYEQYF.

This chain connects TRBV7-8 to TRBJ1-1; no clear D gene. The CDR3 covers 16 residues. V dropped 6 bases and J dropped 1 base, with 18 bases sitting between them. CDR1 and CDR2 from the germline V gene are SGHVS and FQNEAQ. CDR3 sequence reads: CASRPGWGGWNTEAFF. The CDR3 region has the DNA TGTGCCAGCAGACCTGGTTGGGGAGGATGGAACACTGAAGCTTTCTTT.

The CDR3 sequence: CATAANTGELFF. The CDR3 bases are TGCGCCACCGCAGCGAACACCGGGGAGCTGTTTTTT. The chain couples TRBV10-1 to TRBJ2-2; D ambiguous. Per the germline V gene, CDR1 is WNHNN and CDR2 is SYGVQD (reference sequence). V was pared by 10 bases and J by 0 bases, with 6 bases between. CDR3 length: 12 residues.

This clone was observed a single time. The rearrangement uses TRBV28 and TRBJ1-1, with D maybe TRBD1 (5 bases). The CDR3 loop spans 13 amino acids. V lost 6 bases to trimming and J lost 3 bases, with 11 bases between them. Germline assignment: CDR1 MDHEN and CDR2 SYDVKM. The chain's CDR3 is CASSLDSYTEAFF. The CDR3 DNA follows: TGTGCCAGCAGCCTCGACAGCTACACTGAAGCTTTCTTT.

This sequence joins TRBV11-2 and TRBJ1-6; D remains ambiguous. V was trimmed by 5 bases and J by 5 bases, leaving 10 bases between them. This CDR3 comprises 14 residues. Germline CDR1 reads SGHAT; CDR2 reads FQNNGV. The CDR3 DNA sequence: TGTGCCAGCAGCGTTGCTGTAGATAATTCACCCCTCCACTTT. The encoded protein is CASSVAVDNSPLHF. The whole variable domain, remainder taken from reference TRBV11-2 and TRBJ1-6, is EAGVAQSPRYKIIEKRQSVAFWCNPISGHATLYWYQQILGQGPKLLIQFQNNGVVDDSQLPKDRFSAERLKGVDSTLKIQPAKLEDSAVYLCASSVAVDNSPLHFGNGTRLTVT.

This clone was detected a few times. The chain employs TRBV5-6 and TRBJ1-5, with 9 positions matching TRBD1. Germline-derived CDR1 and CDR2 are SGHDT and YYEEEE. V shed 0 bases, J shed 7 bases, and the junction held 5 bases outside the gene matches. This CDR3 has 15 amino acids. The CDR3 sequence: CASSLAGQGGQPQHF. CDR3 nucleotides: TGTGCCAGCAGCTTGGCGGGACAGGGAGGGCAGCCCCAGCATTTT.